Following are 10 T cell receptor beta chains from one sample sequenced in a study of circulating and synovial CD4+ cells in juvenile arthritis. Clones were sequenced by immunoSEQ multiplex PCR, and TCRdb holds only the in-frame ones, with some missing. There are around 32,000 clones in the sample; over 90% occur only once, and about 0.66% lies in the top ten. Sequencing input: CD4+ T cells from blood. The receptors shown here come from a human donor with juvenile idiopathic arthritis.

In DNA form, the CDR3 reads TGTGCCAGCAGTTTTAGGGGGTTATCAAATCAGCCCCAGCATTTT. Amino acids: CASSFRGLSNQPQHF. The genes are TRBV28 and TRBJ1-5; D is perhaps TRBD1 (6 bases). The CDR3 is 15 amino acids. V lost 3 bases to trimming and J lost 4 bases, with 13 bases between them. CDR1 MDHEN and CDR2 SYDVKM come from the germline V gene.

This clone was detected only once. The rearrangement links TRBV5-6 to TRBJ2-3; no reliable D call. The CDR3 is 14 amino acids. From germline, CDR1 is SGHDT and CDR2 YYEEEE. Trimming pared 4 bases from V and 0 bases from J, leaving 9 bases between. The CDR3 region has the DNA TGTGCCAGCAGCCTCCCCCCGAGCACAGATACGCAGTATTTT. Translated, it gives CASSLPPSTDTQYF.

Points on this clone: The junction shows a germline mismatch at one end, possibly a read error. V usage is TRBV7-7 and J usage is TRBJ2-5; D gene ambiguous. CDR1 SSHAT and CDR2 FNYEAQ come from the germline V gene (reference sequence). This CDR3 is 14 amino acids long. The CDR3 reads CASSPIPGYETQYF. In nucleotides, the CDR3 is TGTGCTAGCAGCCCTATCCCGGGTTATGAGACCCAGTACTTC.

The rearrangement joins TRBV6-6 to TRBJ2-5; weak D call: TRBD2 (5 bases). With the DNA end fitting TRBJ2-7 better, the J assignment may be wrong. The CDR3 has 13 amino acids. CDR1 MNHNY and CDR2 SVGAGI come from the germline V gene (reference sequence). The CDR3 sequence is CASSHYSVHEQYF. The CDR3 nucleotides are TGTGCCAGCAGTCACTATAGCGTCCACGAGCAGTACTTC.

The chain uses TRBV5-1 and TRBJ2-1; no definite D call. Trimming took off 4 bases at V and 4 bases at J, with 9 bases between the two ends. CDR1 and CDR2 (germline): SGHRS, YFSETQ. This CDR3 is built from 13 residues. This CDR3 is CASSGSGYNEQFF. CDR3 nucleotide sequence: TGCGCCAGCAGCGGGTCCGGGTACAATGAGCAGTTCTTC.

The chain has TRBV10-2 and TRBJ2-7; D is unresolved. The ends were cut back, 2 bases at V and 0 bases at J, with 8 bases in the middle. The CDR3 runs 14 residues. The germline V gene has CDR1 WSHSY and CDR2 SAAADI. CDR3 nucleotide sequence: TGCGCCAGCAGTGAGGCCGCGAGCTCCTACGAGCAGTACTTC. Translating it yields CASSEAASSYEQYF.

The V call is TRBV2, the J call TRBJ1-2; the D gene is possibly TRBD1 (5 bases). Trimming left V 0 bases short and J 4 bases short, with 9 bases between. Germline V gene data show CDR1 as SNHLY and CDR2 as FYNNEI. The CDR3 extends over 14 amino acids. This chain's CDR3 is CASSEAGGGYGYTF. The CDR3 coding sequence is TGTGCCAGCAGTGAAGCGGGGGGGGGCTATGGCTACACCTTC. The full variable domain, its missing parts supplied by reference TRBV2 and TRBJ1-2, is EPEVTQTPSHQVTQMGQEVILRCVPISNHLYFYWYRQILGQKVEFLVSFYNNEISEKSEIFDDQFSVERPDGSNFTLKIRSTKLEDSAMYFCASSEAGGGYGYTFGSGTRLTVV.

This clone has just one count. The chain couples TRBV19 to TRBJ2-5; D not certain. The length of the CDR3 is 14 residues. The V gene's germline CDR1 is LNHDA and CDR2 SQIVND (reference sequence). The V end lost 2 bases, the J end lost 1 base, and 8 bases lay between the germline ends. DNA for the CDR3: TGTGCCAGTAGTATATGGGCCAGCCAAGAGACCCAGTACTTC. It translates to CASSIWASQETQYF.

This chain uses TRBV6-5 with TRBJ2-7; D unclear. CDR1 MNHEY and CDR2 SVGAGI come from the germline V gene. The CDR3 covers 11 residues. The V end lost 5 bases, the J end lost 12 bases, and 14 bases lay between the germline ends. As DNA, the CDR3 is TGTGCCAGCAGTGCCCTAGGATTCATGTACTTC. This encodes CASSALGFMYF.

This chain links TRBV9 with TRBJ2-3; 7 bases line up with TRBD1. The germline V gene has CDR1 SGDLS and CDR2 YYNGEE. The trim removed 2 bases at V and 4 bases at J, leaving 7 bases unmatched. The CDR3 runs to 15 residues. The CDR3 nucleotides read TGTGCCAGCAGCGTCCGGACAGGAAGTCCAGATACGCAGTATTTT. Encoded protein: CASSVRTGSPDTQYF.